The 12 T cell receptor beta chains presented below share a single source sample, sequenced in a study of blood T cell repertoires in COVID-19. Here immunoSEQ multiplex PCR was the method, and the copy in TCRdb shows in-frame clones only, minus some. The sample gives 200,000 to 250,000 clones, under 90% of which show up once; around 1.8% is in the top ten. Sequencing input: PBMCs or T cells enriched from blood (not recorded which). The source of these receptors is a man aged 55 to 70 who had recovered from COVID-19.

This clone was detected only once. V and J are TRBV28 and TRBJ2-5, with TRBD1 matching 8 bases. The V gene end was trimmed by 5 bases and the J gene end by 5 bases; junction bases not matched to a gene: 7. This CDR3 has 14 residues. The germline gives CDR1 MDHEN, CDR2 SYDVKM. This CDR3 is CASSPRTGKETQYF. The CDR3 coding sequence is TGTGCCAGCAGTCCCAGGACAGGGAAGGAGACCCAGTACTTC.

The rearrangement links TRBV13 to TRBJ1-3; D is undetermined. The V gene's germline CDR1 is PRHDT and CDR2 FYEKMQ (reference sequence). V gave up 3 bases and J gave up 0 bases, with 9 bases separating them. This CDR3 has 15 residues. Here the CDR3 DNA reads TGTGCCAGCAGCTTCGAGAAAAACTCTGGAAACACCATATATTTT. This translates into CASSFEKNSGNTIYF.

This clone has only a few counts. The chain joins TRBV27 to TRBJ1-6, with a weak D call TRBD1 (5 bases). V shed 7 bases and J shed 3 bases, with 22 bases lying between them. Germline lookup yields CDR1 MNHEY and CDR2 SMNVEV (reference sequence). The CDR3 runs 18 residues. The CDR3 loop is CASTPRDSMLLYNSPLHF. The CDR3 region has the DNA TGTGCCAGCACCCCAAGGGACTCCATGCTTCTCTATAATTCACCCCTCCACTTT.

V gene TRBV11-3 combines with J gene TRBJ2-1, with TRBD2 identical over 8 bases. V was pared by 5 bases and J by 7 bases, with 10 bases of the junction left unmatched. CDR1 is SGHNT and CDR2 is YENEEA in the germline V gene. The CDR3 is made up of 15 amino acids. The CDR3 here is CASSREGGPWNEQFF. The CDR3 coding sequence is TGTGCCAGCAGCCGGGAGGGGGGGCCTTGGAATGAGCAGTTCTTC.

The chain joins TRBV12-3 or TRBV12-4 to TRBJ2-6; D is undetermined. This CDR3 spans 12 amino acids. V dropped 5 bases and J dropped 12 bases, with 11 bases sitting between them. This CDR3 is CASSPEVSVLTF. Written as DNA, the CDR3 is TGTGCCAGCAGTCCAGAGGTAAGCGTCCTGACTTTC.

The rearrangement links TRBV29-1 to TRBJ2-2; 8 bases align to TRBD1. Germline V gives CDR1 SQVTM, CDR2 ANQGSEA. Germline trimming cut 7 bases from V and 4 bases from J; bases unmatched to any gene: 2. This CDR3 region has 12 residues. The DNA of the CDR3 is TGCAGCGGAGGACAGGGCACCGGGGAGCTGTTTTTT. Translating it yields CSGGQGTGELFF.

J is TRBJ1-4 and V is TRBV4-2; 8 bases align to TRBD1. This CDR3 has 16 residues. The germline V gene encodes CDR1 LGHNA and CDR2 YNFKEQ. Trimming cost V 1 base and J 4 bases; bases outside gene matches: 5. DNA of the CDR3: TGTGCCAGCAGCCAAGGGTACAGGGGGGGTAATGAAAAACTGTTTTTT. Its translation is CASSQGYRGGNEKLFF.

J is TRBJ2-5 and V is TRBV6-5; the match to TRBD1 covers 12 bases. The V gene end was trimmed by 4 bases and the J gene end by 5 bases; junction bases not matched to a gene: 5. CDR3 length: 15 residues. Germline V gives CDR1 MNHEY, CDR2 SVGAGI. CDR3: CASSFGTGGRETQYF. DNA for the CDR3: TGTGCCAGCAGTTTCGGGACAGGGGGCCGGGAGACCCAGTACTTC.

The V gene is TRBV2, the J gene TRBJ2-5; 8 nucleotides match TRBD1. This CDR3 has 16 residues. J gave up 5 bases and V 4 bases, and 12 bases lay outside the gene matches. Germline loops: CDR1 SNHLY, CDR2 FYNNEI. CDR3 nucleotides: TGTGCCAGCAGTGCCGGCGGGACAGGTTTATACGAGACCCAGTACTTC. Encoded protein: CASSAGGTGLYETQYF.

The chain couples TRBV5-4 to TRBJ2-7; D is possibly TRBD1 (5 bases). Germline V CDR1 and CDR2: SGHNT, YYREEE (reference sequence). The CDR3 covers 14 residues. With 1 base removed from V and 3 bases from J, the gap between germline ends came to 11 bases. The CDR3 DNA follows: TGTGCCAGCAGCTTGATAACGACAGACTACGAGCAGTACTTC. Translating gives CASSLITTDYEQYF.

V is TRBV5-1 and J is TRBJ2-3; D may be TRBD2 (6 bases). CDR1 and CDR2 (germline): SGHRS, YFSETQ. This CDR3 contains 15 residues. V gave up 0 bases and J gave up 6 bases, with 14 bases separating them. CDR3 DNA sequence: TGCGCCAGCAGCTTGGAGGCGGGGACGGGGGATACGCAGTATTTT. Translating gives CASSLEAGTGDTQYF.

This chain connects TRBV28 to TRBJ1-2, with unresolved D. V was clipped by 4 bases and J by 4 bases, with 7 bases between them. The CDR3 consists of 12 residues. Germline CDR1 and CDR2: MDHEN and SYDVKM. DNA for the CDR3: TGTGCCAGCAGTTCCCCCGTCTATGGCTACACCTTC. Protein: CASSSPVYGYTF.